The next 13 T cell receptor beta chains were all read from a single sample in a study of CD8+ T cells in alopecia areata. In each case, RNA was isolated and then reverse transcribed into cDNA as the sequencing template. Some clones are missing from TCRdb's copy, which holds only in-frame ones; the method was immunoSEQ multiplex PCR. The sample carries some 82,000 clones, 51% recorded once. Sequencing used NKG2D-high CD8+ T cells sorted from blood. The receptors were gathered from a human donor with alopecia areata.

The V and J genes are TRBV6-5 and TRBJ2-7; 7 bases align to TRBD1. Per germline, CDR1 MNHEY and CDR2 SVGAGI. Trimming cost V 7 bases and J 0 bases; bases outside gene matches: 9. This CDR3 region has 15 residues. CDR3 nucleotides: TGTGCCAGCAAACAGGGGCGATCAAGCTCCTACGAGCAGTACTTC. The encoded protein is CASKQGRSSSYEQYF.

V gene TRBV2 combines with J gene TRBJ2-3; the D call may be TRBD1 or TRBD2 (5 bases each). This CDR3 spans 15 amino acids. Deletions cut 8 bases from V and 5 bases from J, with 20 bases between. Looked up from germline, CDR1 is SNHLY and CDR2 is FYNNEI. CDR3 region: CASGAVRARQDTQYF. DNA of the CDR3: TGTGCCAGCGGGGCGGTGAGGGCCCGACAAGATACGCAGTATTTT.

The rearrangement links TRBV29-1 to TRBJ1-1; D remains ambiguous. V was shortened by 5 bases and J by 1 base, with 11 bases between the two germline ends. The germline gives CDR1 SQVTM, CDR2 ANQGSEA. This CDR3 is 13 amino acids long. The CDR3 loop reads CSVWRGQNTEAFF. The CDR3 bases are TGCAGCGTTTGGCGAGGGCAGAACACTGAAGCTTTCTTT.

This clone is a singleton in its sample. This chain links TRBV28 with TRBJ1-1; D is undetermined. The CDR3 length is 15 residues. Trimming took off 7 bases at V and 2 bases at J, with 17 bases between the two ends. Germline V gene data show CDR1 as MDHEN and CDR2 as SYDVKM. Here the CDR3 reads CASTAVGTGNTEAFF. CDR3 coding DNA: TGTGCCAGCACAGCAGTTGGTACGGGAAACACTGAAGCTTTCTTT.

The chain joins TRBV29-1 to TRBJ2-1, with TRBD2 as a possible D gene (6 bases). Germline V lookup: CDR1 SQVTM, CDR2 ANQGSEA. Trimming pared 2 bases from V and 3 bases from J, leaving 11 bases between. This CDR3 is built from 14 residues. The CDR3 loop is CSVESSGYYNEQFF. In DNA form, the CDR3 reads TGCAGCGTTGAATCAAGCGGGTACTACAATGAGCAGTTCTTC.

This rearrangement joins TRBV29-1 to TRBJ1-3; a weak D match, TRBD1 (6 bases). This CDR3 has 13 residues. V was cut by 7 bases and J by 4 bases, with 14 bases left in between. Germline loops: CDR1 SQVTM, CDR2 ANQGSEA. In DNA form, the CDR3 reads TGCAGCGCAGTAACAGGGTACGGAAACACCATATATTTT. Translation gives CSAVTGYGNTIYF.

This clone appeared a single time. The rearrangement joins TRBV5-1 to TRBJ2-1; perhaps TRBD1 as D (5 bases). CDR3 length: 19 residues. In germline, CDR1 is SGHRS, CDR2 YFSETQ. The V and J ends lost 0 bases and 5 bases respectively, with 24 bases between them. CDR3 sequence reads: CASSLAGVLPKGFHNEQFF. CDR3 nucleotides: TGCGCCAGCAGCTTGGCTGGAGTCTTACCAAAGGGGTTTCACAATGAGCAGTTCTTC.

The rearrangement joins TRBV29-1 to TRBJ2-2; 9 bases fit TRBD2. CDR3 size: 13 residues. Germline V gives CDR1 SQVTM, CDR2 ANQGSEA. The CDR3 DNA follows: TGCAGTGTGACTAGCGGGAACACCGGGGAGCTGTTTTTT. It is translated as CSVTSGNTGELFF.

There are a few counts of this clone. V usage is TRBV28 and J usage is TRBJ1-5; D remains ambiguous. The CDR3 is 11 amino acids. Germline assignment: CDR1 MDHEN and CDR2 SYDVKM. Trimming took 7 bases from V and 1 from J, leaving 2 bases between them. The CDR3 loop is CASTSNQPQHF. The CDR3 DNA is TGTGCCAGCACGAGCAATCAGCCCCAGCATTTT. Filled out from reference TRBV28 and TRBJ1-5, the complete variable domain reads DVKVTQSSRYLVKRTGEKVFLECVQDMDHENMFWYRQDPGLGLRLIYFSYDVKMKEKGDIPEGYSVSREKKERFSLILESASTNQTSMYLCASTSNQPQHFGDGTRLSIL.

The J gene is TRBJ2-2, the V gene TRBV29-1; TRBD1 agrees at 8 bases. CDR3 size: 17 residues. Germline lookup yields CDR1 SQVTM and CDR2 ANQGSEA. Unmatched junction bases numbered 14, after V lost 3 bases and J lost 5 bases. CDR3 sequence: CSVEIPAQGASTGELFF. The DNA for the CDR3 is TGCAGCGTTGAGATCCCGGCGCAGGGGGCATCGACCGGGGAGCTGTTTTTT.

This CDR3 reads CASSWGGEETQYF. The CDR3 DNA follows: TGTGCCAGCAGTTGGGGCGGTGAAGAGACCCAGTACTTC. This chain joins TRBV27 and TRBJ2-5, with D possibly being TRBD1 (5 bases). V lost 4 bases to trimming and J lost 3 bases, with 9 bases between them. The CDR3 is 13 residues long. Germline V lookup: CDR1 MNHEY, CDR2 SMNVEV (reference sequence).

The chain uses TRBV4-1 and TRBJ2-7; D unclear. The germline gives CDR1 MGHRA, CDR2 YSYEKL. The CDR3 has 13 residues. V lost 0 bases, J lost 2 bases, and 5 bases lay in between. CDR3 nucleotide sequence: TGCGCCAGCAGCCAAGATATCGCCTACGAGCAGTACTTC. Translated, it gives CASSQDIAYEQYF.

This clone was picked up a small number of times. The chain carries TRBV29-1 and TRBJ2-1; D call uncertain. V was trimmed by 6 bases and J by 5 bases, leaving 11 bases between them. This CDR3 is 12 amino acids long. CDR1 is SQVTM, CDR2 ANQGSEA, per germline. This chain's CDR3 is CSVEHTHNEQFF. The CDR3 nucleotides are TGCAGCGTCGAGCACACCCACAATGAGCAGTTCTTC.